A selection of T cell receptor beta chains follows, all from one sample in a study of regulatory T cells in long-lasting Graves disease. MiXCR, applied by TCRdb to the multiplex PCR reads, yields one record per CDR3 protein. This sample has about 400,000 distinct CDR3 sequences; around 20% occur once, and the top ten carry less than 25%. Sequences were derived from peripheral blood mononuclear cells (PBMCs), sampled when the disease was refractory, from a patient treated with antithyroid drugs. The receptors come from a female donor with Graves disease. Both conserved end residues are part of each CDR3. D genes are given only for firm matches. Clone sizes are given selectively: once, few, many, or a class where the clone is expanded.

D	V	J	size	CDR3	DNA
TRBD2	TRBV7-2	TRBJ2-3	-	CASSLEETSGTDTQYF	TGTGCCAGCAGCTTAGAGGAGACTAGCGGCACAGATACGCAGTATTTT
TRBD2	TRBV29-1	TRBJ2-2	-	CNVVGLAGGRTGELFF	TGCAACGTTGTAGGACTAGCGGGAGGTCGAACCGGGGAGCTGTTTTTT
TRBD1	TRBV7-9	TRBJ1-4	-	CASSSTLGTAREKLFF	TGTGCCAGCAGCTCAACCCTAGGGACAGCGCGAGAAAAACTGTTTTTT
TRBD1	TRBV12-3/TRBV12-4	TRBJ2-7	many	CASSFQLSGTGDEQYF	TGTGCCAGCAGTTTCCAGCTCTCCGGGACAGGGGACGAGCAGTACTTC
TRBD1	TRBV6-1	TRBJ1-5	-	CASKKGQGYQPQHF	TGTGCCAGCAAAAAAGGACAGGGGTATCAGCCCCAGCATTTT
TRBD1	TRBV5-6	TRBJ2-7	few	CASHPPGQLYEQYF	TGTGCCAGCCACCCCCCGGGACAGCTTTACGAGCAGTACTTC
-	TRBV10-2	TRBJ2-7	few	CASSVALSSYEQYF	TGCGCCAGCAGTGTAGCGTTAAGCTCCTACGAGCAGTACTTC
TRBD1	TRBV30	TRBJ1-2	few	CAWSVLEGADYGYTF	TGTGCCTGGAGTGTACTGGAGGGGGCGGACTATGGCTACACCTTC
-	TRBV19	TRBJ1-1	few	CASSIGERDTEAFF	TGTGCCAGTAGTATTGGGGAGAGAGACACTGAAGCTTTCTTT
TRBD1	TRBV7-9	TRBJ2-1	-	CASEGGPPKYNEQFF	TGTGCCAGCGAAGGGGGCCCCCCGAAGTACAATGAGCAGTTCTTC
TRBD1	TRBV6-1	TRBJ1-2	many	CASRGTLRTGDGYTF	TGTGCCAGCAGGGGGACATTACGGACAGGGGACGGCTACACCTTC
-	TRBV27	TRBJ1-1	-	CASSPVGSLTEAFF	TGTGCCAGCAGCCCGGTGGGGAGTCTCACTGAAGCTTTCTTT
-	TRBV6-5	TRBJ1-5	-	CASSYAGQYSNQPQHF	TGTGCCAGCAGTTACGCGGGACAATATAGCAATCAGCCCCAGCATTTT
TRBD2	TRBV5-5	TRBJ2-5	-	CASSSFTSGRGETQYF	TGTGCCAGCAGCTCCTTTACTAGCGGGAGGGGAGAGACCCAGTACTTC
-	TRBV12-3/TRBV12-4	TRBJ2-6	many	CASSLTGANVLTF	TGTGCCAGCAGTTTAACTGGGGCCAACGTCCTGACTTTC
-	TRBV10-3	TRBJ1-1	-	CAISSPGAGDTEAFF	TGTGCCATTTCGAGCCCAGGGGCCGGGGACACTGAAGCTTTCTTT
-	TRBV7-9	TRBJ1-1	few	CASSGSGVNTEAFF	TGTGCCAGCAGCGGAAGCGGGGTTAACACTGAAGCTTTCTTT
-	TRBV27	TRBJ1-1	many	CASSTPQMGGVATEAFF	TGTGCCAGCAGTACACCCCAAATGGGGGGCGTAGCGACTGAAGCTTTCTTT
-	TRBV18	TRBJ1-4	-	CASSPRAATNEKLFF	TGTGCCAGCTCACCAAGGGCAGCAACTAATGAAAAACTGTTTTTT
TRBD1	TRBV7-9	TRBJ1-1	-	CASSAGQGADTEAFF	TGTGCCAGCAGCGCGGGACAGGGGGCTGATACTGAAGCTTTCTTT
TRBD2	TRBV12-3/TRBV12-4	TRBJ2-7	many	CASSQTGTSGQDYEQYF	TGTGCCAGCAGCCAGACCGGGACTAGCGGGCAGGACTACGAGCAGTACTTC
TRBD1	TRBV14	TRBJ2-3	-	CASSQEDRGTLDTQYF	TGTGCCAGCAGCCAAGAGGACAGGGGGACATTAGATACGCAGTATTTT
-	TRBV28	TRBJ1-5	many	CGVTRLLSNQPQHF	TGTGGCGTAACGCGCCTCCTTAGCAATCAGCCCCAGCATTTT
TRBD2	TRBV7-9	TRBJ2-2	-	CASSWQRGAAGELFF	TGTGCCAGCAGCTGGCAGCGGGGGGCGGCCGGGGAGCTGTTTTTT
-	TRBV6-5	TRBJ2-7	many	CASSYIPNYEQYF	TGTGCCAGCAGTTACATCCCTAACTACGAGCAGTACTTC
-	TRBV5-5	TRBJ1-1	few	CASSLDSGLNTEAFF	TGTGCCAGCAGCTTGGATTCTGGACTGAACACTGAAGCTTTCTTT
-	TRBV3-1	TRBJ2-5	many	CASSQDQAGEETQYF	TGTGCCAGCAGCCAAGATCAGGCGGGCGAAGAGACCCAGTACTTC
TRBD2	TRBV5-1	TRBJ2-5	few	CASSPNGLADQETQYF	TGCGCCAGCAGCCCCAATGGACTAGCGGACCAAGAGACCCAGTACTTC
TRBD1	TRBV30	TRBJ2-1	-	CAWSDDRAYNEQFF	TGTGCCTGGAGTGACGACAGGGCCTACAATGAGCAGTTCTTC